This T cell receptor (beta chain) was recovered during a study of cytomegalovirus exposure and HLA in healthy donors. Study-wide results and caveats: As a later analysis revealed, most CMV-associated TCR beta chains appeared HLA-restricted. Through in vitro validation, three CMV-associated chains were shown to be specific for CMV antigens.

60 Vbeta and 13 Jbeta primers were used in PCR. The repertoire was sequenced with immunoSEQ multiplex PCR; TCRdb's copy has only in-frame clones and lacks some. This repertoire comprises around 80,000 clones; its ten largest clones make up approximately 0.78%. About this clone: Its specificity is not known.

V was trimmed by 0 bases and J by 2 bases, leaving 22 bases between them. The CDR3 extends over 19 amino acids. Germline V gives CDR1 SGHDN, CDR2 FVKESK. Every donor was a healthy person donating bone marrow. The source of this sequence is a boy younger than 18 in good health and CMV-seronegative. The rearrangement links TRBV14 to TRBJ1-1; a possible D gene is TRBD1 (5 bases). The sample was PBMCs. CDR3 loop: CASSQEGFWDSNFNTEAFF. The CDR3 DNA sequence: TGTGCCAGCAGCCAAGAAGGTTTTTGGGACTCCAACTTCAACACTGAAGCTTTCTTT.